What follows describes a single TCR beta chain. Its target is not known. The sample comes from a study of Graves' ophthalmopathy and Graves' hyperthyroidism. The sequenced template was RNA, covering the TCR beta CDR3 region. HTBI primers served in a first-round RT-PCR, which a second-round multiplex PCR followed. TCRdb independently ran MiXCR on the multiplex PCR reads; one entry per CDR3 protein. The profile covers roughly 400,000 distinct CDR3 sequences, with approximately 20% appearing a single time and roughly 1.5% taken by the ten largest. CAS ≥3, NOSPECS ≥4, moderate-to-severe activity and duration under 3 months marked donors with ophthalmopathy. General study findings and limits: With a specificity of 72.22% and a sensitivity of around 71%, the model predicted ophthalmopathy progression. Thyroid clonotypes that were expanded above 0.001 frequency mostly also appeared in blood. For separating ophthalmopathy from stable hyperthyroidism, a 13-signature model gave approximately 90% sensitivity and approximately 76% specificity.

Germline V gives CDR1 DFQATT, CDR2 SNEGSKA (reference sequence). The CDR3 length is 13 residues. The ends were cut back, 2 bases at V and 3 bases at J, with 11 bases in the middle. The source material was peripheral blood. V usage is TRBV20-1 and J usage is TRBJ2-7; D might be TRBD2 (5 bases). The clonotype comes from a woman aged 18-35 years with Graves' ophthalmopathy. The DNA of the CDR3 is TGCAGTGCTAGAAGACGGGAAAGCTACGAGCAGTACTTC. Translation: CSARRRESYEQYF.